Each of the 13 T cell receptor beta chains below was sequenced from the same sample in a study of blood T cells in healthy people across ages. A J-beta primer mix and a sample-barcoded 5' primer were used in a second PCR of roughly 6 to 11 cycles. TCRdb re-called the 5' RACE reads through MiXCR, storing one row per CDR3 protein. This sample has more than 1 million distinct CDR3 sequences; under 45% occur once, and the top ten carry approximately 20%. Source material: blood. All receptors derive from a woman aged 60-75 years in good health.

In its sample, this clonotype was seen a few times. The rearrangement links TRBV7-2 to TRBJ1-2; D gene ambiguous. The CDR3 totals 13 residues. Trimming left V 5 bases short and J 3 bases short, with 10 bases between. CDR1 is SGHTA, CDR2 FQGNSA, per germline. CDR3 in DNA: TGTGCCAGCAGCCCGCAGATGTACTATGGCTACACCTTC. Translation gives CASSPQMYYGYTF.

This sequence joins TRBV5-1 and TRBJ2-7, with D tentatively TRBD1 (7 bases). The V end lost 1 base, the J end lost 3 bases, and 14 bases lay between the germline ends. This CDR3 region has 15 residues. CDR1 SGHRS and CDR2 YFSETQ come from the germline V gene. Here the CDR3 DNA reads TGCGCCAGCAGCTTGACCAGACAGGGACTCTACGAGCAGTACTTC. It codes for CASSLTRQGLYEQYF.

This clonotype has only a few counts. The chain links TRBV6-5 to TRBJ1-5; TRBD1 matches at 7 bases. This CDR3 contains 16 residues. V dropped 6 bases and J dropped 5; count of bases not matched to a gene: 13. Germline V gene sequence: CDR1 MNHEY, CDR2 SVGAGI. This CDR3 reads CASSPGQDLRYQPQHF. For the CDR3, the DNA is TGTGCCAGCAGCCCCGGACAGGACCTCCGATATCAGCCCCAGCATTTT.

The chain has TRBV5-1 and TRBJ2-7; TRBD1 might be the D (6 bases). The CDR3 runs 14 residues. V lost 5 bases, J lost 7 bases, and 19 bases lay in between. Germline V CDR1 and CDR2: SGHRS, YFSETQ. The chain's CDR3 is CASSPNRVSNEQYF. DNA for the CDR3: TGCGCCAGCAGTCCCAACAGGGTAAGCAATGAGCAGTACTTC.

The J gene is TRBJ2-1, the V gene TRBV9; TRBD1 is a possible D gene (7 bases). This CDR3 region has 15 residues. Between the trimmed V and J ends, which lost 0 bases and 7 bases, there was a span of 14 bases. Germline CDR1 reads SGDLS; CDR2 reads YYNGEE. The CDR3 coding sequence is TGTGCCAGCAGCGTAGTAGGAGGGGGCCTTAATGAGCAGTTCTTC. Translating it yields CASSVVGGGLNEQFF.

The rearrangement uses TRBV20-1 and TRBJ2-2; D call uncertain. Deletions cut 5 bases from V and 8 bases from J, with 12 bases between. This CDR3 contains 12 residues. Germline V gene sequence: CDR1 DFQATT, CDR2 SNEGSKA (reference sequence). CDR3 nucleotide sequence: TGCAGTGCTCCCTCGGTGACTGGGGAGCTGTTTTTT. Protein: CSAPSVTGELFF.

This clonotype was found a few times. The V call is TRBV11-2, the J call TRBJ2-4; possible D gene TRBD2, 6 bases. Germline values: CDR1 SGHAT, CDR2 FQNNGV. Trimming stripped 5 bases from V and 8 bases from J, with 25 bases between. This CDR3 has 17 residues. CDR3 protein: CASSPRLAALARDIQYF. CDR3 DNA sequence: TGTGCCAGCAGCCCACGGTTAGCGGCTCTAGCCAGAGACATTCAGTACTTC. Full variable domain (missing parts from reference TRBV11-2 and TRBJ2-4): EAGVAQSPRYKIIEKRQSVAFWCNPISGHATLYWYQQILGQGPKLLIQFQNNGVVDDSQLPKDRFSAERLKGVDSTLKIQPAKLEDSAVYLCASSPRLAALARDIQYFGAGTRLSVL.

The V gene is TRBV29-1, the J gene TRBJ2-7; 7 bases agree with TRBD1. Looked up from germline, CDR1 is SQVTM and CDR2 is ANQGSEA. The CDR3 consists of 12 residues. V trimming: 7 bases; J trimming: 3 bases; junction bases outside the gene matches: 6. This chain's CDR3 is CSARGQRYEQYF. The CDR3, as DNA: TGCAGCGCCAGGGGACAGCGCTACGAGCAGTACTTC.

This clonotype came up a few times. V and J are TRBV12-3 or TRBV12-4 and TRBJ1-2, with TRBD1 matching over 7 bases. J gave up 7 bases and V 4 bases, and 9 bases lay outside the gene matches. This CDR3 has 14 residues. The CDR3 DNA sequence: TGTGCCAGCAGTTCTAAGGAGGGGGCGGCTGGCTACACCTTC. This gives the protein CASSSKEGAAGYTF.

For this clonotype: The junction differs from germline at one of its ends, possibly a read error. Written as DNA, the CDR3 is TGTGCCAGCAGTACAGGGCCCTCTTATAAGTCACCCCTCCACTTT. The encoded protein is CASSTGPSYKSPLHF. J is TRBJ1-6 and V is TRBV28; D might be TRBD1 (6 bases). Germline assignment: CDR1 MDHEN and CDR2 SYDVKM. This CDR3 is 15 amino acids long.

The chain recombines TRBV7-6 with TRBJ2-7; TRBD2 matches 14 bases. The trim removed 5 bases at V and 7 bases at J, leaving 7 bases unmatched. Germline V gene data show CDR1 as SGHVS and CDR2 as FNYEAQ. This CDR3 is built from 15 residues. In DNA form, the CDR3 reads TGTGCCAGCAGCGCAGAGGGACTAGCGGGGGAGGAGCAGTACTTC. It translates to CASSAEGLAGEEQYF.

CDR3 DNA: TGCAGCGCCGGGACAGGGCTGAACACTGAAGCTTTCTTT. This encodes CSAGTGLNTEAFF. The chain uses TRBV29-1 and TRBJ1-1; 9 bases align to TRBD1. CDR1 SQVTM and CDR2 ANQGSEA come from the germline V gene. Trimming removed 7 bases from V and 0 bases from J; junction bases left unmatched: 3. The CDR3 is made up of 13 amino acids.

This clonotype has just a few counts. This chain links TRBV10-3 with TRBJ2-6; the match to TRBD1 covers 7 bases. The V and J ends lost 4 bases and 2 bases, in that order; junction bases with no gene match: 8. Germline V gives CDR1 ENHRY, CDR2 SYGVKD. CDR3 length: 17 residues. In DNA form, the CDR3 reads TGTGCCATCAGTGTGCGCCCAGGGGGTGCTGGGGCCAACGTCCTGACTTTC. Amino acids: CAISVRPGGAGANVLTF.